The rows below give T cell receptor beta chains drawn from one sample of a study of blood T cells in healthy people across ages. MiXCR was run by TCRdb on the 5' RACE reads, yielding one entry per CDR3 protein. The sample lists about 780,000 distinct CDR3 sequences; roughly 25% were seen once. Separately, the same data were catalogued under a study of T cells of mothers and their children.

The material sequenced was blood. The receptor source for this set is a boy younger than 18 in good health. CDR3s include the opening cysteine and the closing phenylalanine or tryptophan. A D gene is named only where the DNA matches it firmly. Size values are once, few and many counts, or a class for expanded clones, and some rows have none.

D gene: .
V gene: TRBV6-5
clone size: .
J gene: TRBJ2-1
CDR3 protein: CASSYSTSTGKQFF
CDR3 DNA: TGTGCCAGCAGTTACTCGACGTCGACAGGAAAGCAGTTCTTC

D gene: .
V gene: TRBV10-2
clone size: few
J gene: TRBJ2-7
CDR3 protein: CASSESNWFRDAYEQYF
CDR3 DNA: TGCGCCAGCAGTGAGTCGAACTGGTTCAGGGACGCCTACGAGCAGTACTTC

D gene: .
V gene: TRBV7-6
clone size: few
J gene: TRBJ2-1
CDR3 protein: CASSLLPAYNEQFF
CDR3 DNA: TGTGCCAGCAGCTTGCTCCCCGCCTACAATGAGCAGTTCTTC

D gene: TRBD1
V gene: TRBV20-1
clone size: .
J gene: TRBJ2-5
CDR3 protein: CSVSGEGGEEETQYF
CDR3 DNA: TGCAGTGTCAGCGGTGAAGGGGGCGAGGAAGAGACCCAGTACTTC

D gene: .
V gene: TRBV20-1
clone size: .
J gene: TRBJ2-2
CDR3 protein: CSAPGGGGGELFF
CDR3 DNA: TGCAGTGCCCCTGGAGGGGGCGGCGGGGAGCTGTTTTTT

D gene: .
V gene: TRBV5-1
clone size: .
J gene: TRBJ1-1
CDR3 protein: CASSLGETVTEAFF
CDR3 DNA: TGCGCCAGCAGCTTGGGGGAAACGGTTACTGAAGCTTTCTTT

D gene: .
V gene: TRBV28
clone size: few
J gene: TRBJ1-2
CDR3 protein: CASSLTSGYTF
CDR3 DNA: TGTGCCAGCAGTTTAACCTCTGGCTACACCTTC

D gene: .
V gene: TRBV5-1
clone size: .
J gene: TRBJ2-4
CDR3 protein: CASSFGAVGDIQYF
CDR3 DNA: TGCGCCAGCAGCTTTGGCGCCGTGGGCGACATTCAGTACTTC

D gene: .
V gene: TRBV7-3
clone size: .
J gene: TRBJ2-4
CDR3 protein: CASSLDNRASATIAKNIQYF
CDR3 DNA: TGTGCCAGCAGCTTAGATAACCGGGCGAGTGCAACTATAGCCAAAAACATTCAGTACTTC

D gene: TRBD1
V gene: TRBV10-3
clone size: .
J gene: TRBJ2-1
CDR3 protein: CAISESQGDEQFF
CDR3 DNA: TGTGCCATCAGTGAGTCACAGGGGGATGAGCAGTTCTTC

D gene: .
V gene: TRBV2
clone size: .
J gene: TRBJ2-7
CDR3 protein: CASSDTLGGQSFYEQYF
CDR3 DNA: TGTGCCAGCAGTGATACCCTCGGGGGACAGAGTTTCTACGAGCAGTACTTC

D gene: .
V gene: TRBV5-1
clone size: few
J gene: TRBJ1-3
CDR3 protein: CASSSEGPGLNSGNTIYF
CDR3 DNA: TGCGCCAGCAGCTCCGAAGGGCCGGGACTCAACTCTGGAAACACCATATATTTT

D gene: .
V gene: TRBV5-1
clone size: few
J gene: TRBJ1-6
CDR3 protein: CASSQLTVDNSPLHF
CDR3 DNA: TGCGCCAGCAGCCAACTGACGGTGGATAATTCACCCCTCCACTTT

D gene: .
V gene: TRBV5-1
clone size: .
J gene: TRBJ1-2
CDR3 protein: CASSPARGQTYGYTF
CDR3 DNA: TGCGCCAGCAGCCCCGCCCGGGGGCAGACCTATGGCTACACCTTC

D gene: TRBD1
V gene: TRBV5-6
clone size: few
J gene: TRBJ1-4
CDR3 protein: CASSGQGAQVNEKLFF
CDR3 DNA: TGTGCCAGCAGCGGTCAGGGGGCTCAAGTCAATGAAAAACTGTTTTTT

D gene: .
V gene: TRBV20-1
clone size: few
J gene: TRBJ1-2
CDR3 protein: CSARAPRQDYGYTF
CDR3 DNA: TGCAGTGCTAGAGCCCCCCGACAGGACTATGGCTACACCTTC

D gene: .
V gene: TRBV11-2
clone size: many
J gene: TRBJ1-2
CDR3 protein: CASSLVPGQEILTYGYTF
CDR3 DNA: TGTGCCAGCAGCTTAGTCCCGGGCCAAGAGATTCTTACCTATGGCTACACCTTC

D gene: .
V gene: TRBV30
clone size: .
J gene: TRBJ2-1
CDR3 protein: CAWSPGAYNEQFF
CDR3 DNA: TGTGCCTGGAGTCCCGGGGCTTACAATGAGCAGTTCTTC

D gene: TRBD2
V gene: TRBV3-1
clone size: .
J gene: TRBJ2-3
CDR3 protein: CASSPRRLAGLSDTQYF
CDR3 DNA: TGTGCCAGCAGCCCCAGACGCCTAGCGGGACTATCAGATACGCAGTATTTT

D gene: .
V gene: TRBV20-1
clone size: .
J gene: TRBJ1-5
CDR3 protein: CSARLGTSNQPQHF
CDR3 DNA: TGCAGTGCTCGCCTCGGCACTAGCAATCAGCCCCAGCATTTT

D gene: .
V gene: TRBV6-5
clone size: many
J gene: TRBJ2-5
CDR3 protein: CASSYSISDRQETQYF
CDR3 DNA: TGTGCCAGCAGTTACTCGATTTCAGACAGGCAAGAGACCCAGTACTTC

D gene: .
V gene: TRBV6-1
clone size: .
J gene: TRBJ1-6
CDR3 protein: CASKRGTYNSPLHF
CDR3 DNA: TGTGCCAGCAAGAGGGGAACCTATAATTCACCCCTCCACTTT

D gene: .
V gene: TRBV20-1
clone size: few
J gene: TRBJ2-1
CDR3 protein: CSVISRGGAAYNEQFF
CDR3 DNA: TGCAGTGTCATCAGTAGGGGGGGGGCCGCCTACAATGAGCAGTTCTTC

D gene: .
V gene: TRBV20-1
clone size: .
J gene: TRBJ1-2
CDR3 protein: CSARARDAGWYGYTF
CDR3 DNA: TGCAGTGCTAGGGCTAGGGATGCAGGGTGGTATGGCTACACCTTC

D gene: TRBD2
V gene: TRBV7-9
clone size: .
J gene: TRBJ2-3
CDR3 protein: CASSLDPASGGVDTQYF
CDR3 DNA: TGTGCCAGCAGCTTAGATCCGGCTAGCGGGGGGGTAGATACGCAGTATTTT

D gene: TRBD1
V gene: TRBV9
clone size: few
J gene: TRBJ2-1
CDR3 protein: CASSVGQGDYNEQFF
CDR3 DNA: TGTGCCAGCAGCGTAGGACAGGGGGATTACAATGAGCAGTTCTTC

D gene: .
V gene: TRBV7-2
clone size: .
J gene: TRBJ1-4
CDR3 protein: CATTAAGGLNEKLFF
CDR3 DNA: TGTGCCACCACCGCAGCCGGGGGTCTTAATGAAAAACTGTTTTTT

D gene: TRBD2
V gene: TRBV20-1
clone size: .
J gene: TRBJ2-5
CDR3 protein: CSAGESGGKETQYF
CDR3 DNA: TGCAGTGCAGGGGAGAGCGGGGGGAAAGAGACCCAGTACTTC

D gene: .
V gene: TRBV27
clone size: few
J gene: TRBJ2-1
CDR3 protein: CASSRSRAEDEQFF
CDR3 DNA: TGTGCCAGCAGTCGATCCCGGGCAGAGGATGAGCAGTTCTTC

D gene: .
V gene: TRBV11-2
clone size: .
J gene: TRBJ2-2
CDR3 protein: CASSLVTGDNTGELFF
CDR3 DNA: TGTGCCAGCAGCTTAGTTACAGGCGATAACACCGGGGAGCTGTTTTTT

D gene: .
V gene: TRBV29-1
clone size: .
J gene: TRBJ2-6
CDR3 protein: CSVEVQFSSGANVLTF
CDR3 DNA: TGCAGCGTTGAAGTACAATTTAGCTCTGGGGCCAACGTCCTGACTTTC

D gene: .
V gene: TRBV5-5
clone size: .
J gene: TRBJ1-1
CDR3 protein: CASSPEGMGGTEAFF
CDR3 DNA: TGTGCCAGCAGCCCCGAGGGAATGGGGGGCACTGAAGCTTTCTTT

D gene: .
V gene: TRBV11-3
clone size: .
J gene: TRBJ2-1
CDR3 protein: CASSSLRSYNEQFF
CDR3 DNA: TGTGCCAGCAGCTCTCTCCGCTCCTACAATGAGCAGTTCTTC

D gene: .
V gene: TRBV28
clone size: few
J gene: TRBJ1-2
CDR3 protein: CASSKGTYGYTF
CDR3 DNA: TGTGCCAGCAGTAAGGGGACCTATGGCTACACCTTC

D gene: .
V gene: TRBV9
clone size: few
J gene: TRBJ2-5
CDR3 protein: CASSVAAGLLETQYF
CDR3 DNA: TGTGCCAGCAGCGTAGCGGCAGGGCTCTTAGAGACCCAGTACTTC

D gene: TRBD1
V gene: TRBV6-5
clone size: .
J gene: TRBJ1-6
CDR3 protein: CASRTGGSSPLHF
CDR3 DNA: TGTGCCAGCAGAACAGGGGGCAGTTCACCCCTCCACTTT

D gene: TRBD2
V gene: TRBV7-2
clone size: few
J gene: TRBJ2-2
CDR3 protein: CASSRTSGVPNTGELFF
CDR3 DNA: TGTGCCAGCAGCAGGACTAGCGGGGTACCGAACACCGGGGAGCTGTTTTTT

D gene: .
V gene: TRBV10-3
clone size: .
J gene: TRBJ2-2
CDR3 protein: CAISEVATTGELFF
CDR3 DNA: TGTGCCATCAGTGAGGTAGCAACGACCGGGGAGCTGTTTTTT

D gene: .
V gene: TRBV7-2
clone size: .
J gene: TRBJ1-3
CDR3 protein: CASSFRQPPSAIYF
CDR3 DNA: TGTGCCAGCAGCTTCAGGCAGCCCCCCAGCGCCATATATTTT

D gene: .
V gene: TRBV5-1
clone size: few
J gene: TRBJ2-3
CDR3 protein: CASSLDRESDTQYF
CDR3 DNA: TGCGCCAGCAGCTTGGACAGGGAATCAGATACGCAGTATTTT

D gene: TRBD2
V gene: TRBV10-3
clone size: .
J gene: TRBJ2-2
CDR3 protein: CAISDPASGFTGELFF
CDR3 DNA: TGTGCCATCAGTGACCCGGCTAGCGGATTCACCGGGGAGCTGTTTTTT

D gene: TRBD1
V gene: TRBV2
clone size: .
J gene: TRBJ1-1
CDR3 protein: CASNRQGGGTEAFF
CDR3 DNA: TGTGCCAGCAATCGACAGGGGGGAGGCACTGAAGCTTTCTTT

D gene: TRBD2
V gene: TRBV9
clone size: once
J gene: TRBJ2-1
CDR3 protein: CASSLGGGYDNEQFF
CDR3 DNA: TGTGCCAGCAGCCTGGGGGGGGGATACGACAATGAGCAGTTCTTC

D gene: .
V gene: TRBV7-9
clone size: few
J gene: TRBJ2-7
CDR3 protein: CASSYALGGAERGHEQYF
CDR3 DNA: TGTGCCAGCAGCTACGCCCTAGGAGGGGCCGAGAGGGGACACGAGCAGTACTTC

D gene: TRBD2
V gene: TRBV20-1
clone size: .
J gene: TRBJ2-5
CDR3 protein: CSARVVSGGGPQETQYF
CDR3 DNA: TGCAGTGCTAGAGTAGTGAGCGGGGGCGGCCCACAAGAGACCCAGTACTTC

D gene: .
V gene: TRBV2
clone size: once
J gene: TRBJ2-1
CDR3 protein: CASSELADNEQFF
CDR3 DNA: TGTGCCAGCAGTGAACTCGCTGACAATGAGCAGTTCTTC

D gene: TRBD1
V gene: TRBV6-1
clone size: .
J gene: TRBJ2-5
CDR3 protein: CASDQGAVTQYF
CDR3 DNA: TGTGCCAGCGACCAGGGGGCCGTGACCCAGTACTTC

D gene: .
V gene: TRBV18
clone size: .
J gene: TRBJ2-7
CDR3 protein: CASSAASDYYEQYF
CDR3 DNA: TGTGCCAGCTCGGCGGCCTCTGATTACTACGAGCAGTACTTC

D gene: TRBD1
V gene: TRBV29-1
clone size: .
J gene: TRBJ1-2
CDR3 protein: CSALRQGKGYTF
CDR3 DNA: TGCAGCGCCCTTAGACAGGGGAAGGGCTACACCTTC

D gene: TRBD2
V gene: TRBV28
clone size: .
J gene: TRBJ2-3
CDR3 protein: CASRRLGGGFTDTQYF
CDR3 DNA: TGTGCCAGCAGACGGCTAGGCGGGGGGTTCACAGATACGCAGTATTTT

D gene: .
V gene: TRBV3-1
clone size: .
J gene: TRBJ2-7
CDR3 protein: CASSQVVGRAYEQYF
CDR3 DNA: TGTGCCAGCAGCCAAGTTGTCGGGAGAGCCTACGAGCAGTACTTC

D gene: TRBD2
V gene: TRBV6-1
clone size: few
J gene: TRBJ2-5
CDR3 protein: CAGKTSGGGEAQYF
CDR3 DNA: TGTGCCGGCAAGACTAGCGGGGGAGGTGAGGCCCAGTACTTC

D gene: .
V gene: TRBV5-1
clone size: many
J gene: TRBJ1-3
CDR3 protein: CASSFGSSGNTIYF
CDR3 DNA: TGTGCCAGCAGCTTCGGCAGCTCTGGAAACACCATATATTTT

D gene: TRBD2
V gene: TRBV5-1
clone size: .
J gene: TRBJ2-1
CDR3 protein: CASSQLAGGPDEQFF
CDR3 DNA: TGCGCCAGCAGTCAGTTAGCGGGGGGGCCGGATGAGCAGTTCTTC

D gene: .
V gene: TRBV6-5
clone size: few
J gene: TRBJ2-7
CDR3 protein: CASSYSGRSPYEQYF
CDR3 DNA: TGTGCCAGCAGTTACTCGGGCAGGAGCCCCTACGAGCAGTACTTC